This T cell receptor (beta chain) was profiled in a study of CD8+CD57+ T cells in acquired aplastic anemia. Study context: The study obtained an average of about 3.2 ug of DNA from sorted CD4+ and CD8+ cells. Reads per healthy sample averaged about 10.8 million (CD4+) and under 13 million (CD8+).

The CDR3 is 17 residues long. Germline V gives CDR1 MGHDK, CDR2 SYGVNS. V shed 3 bases and J shed 3 bases, with 20 bases lying between them. TCR beta VDJ and CDR3 profiles were obtained from a genomic DNA template. TCRdb independently ran MiXCR on the reads; one entry per CDR3 protein. The sample lists about 130,000 distinct CDR3 sequences; more than 40% were seen once. A note on this clonotype: Its target is not known.

Findings and caveats of the study: Between patients and controls, 25 to 30 CD8+ CDR3 sequences were found in common. Controls and patients did not differ significantly in CD8+ Simpson's diversity.

This sequence joins TRBV25-1 and TRBJ2-5, with D possibly called TRBD1 or TRBD2 (5 bases each). The source is a human donor in good health, serving as a control. Sequenced material: sorted CD4+, CD8+, or CD8+CD57+ T cells (not recorded which) from PBMCs. The CDR3 region has the DNA TGTGCCAGCAGTGAGGGCCGCCAGTCGGTGGGGGAAGAGACCCAGTACTTC. Amino acids: CASSEGRQSVGEETQYF.